The source of this TCR beta chain is a study of CD8 T cells in ankylosing spondylitis. Quantitative molecular-barcoded 5'-RACE generated the TCR beta libraries. TCRdb analysed the 5' RACE reads with MiXCR anew, one entry per CDR3 protein. The sample has a few hundred thousand distinct CDR3 sequences, roughly a quarter seen once. The germline CDR1 and CDR2 sequences are LNHDA and SQIVND (reference sequence). The length of the CDR3 is 16 residues. V shed 3 bases, J shed 8 bases, and the junction held 8 bases outside the gene matches. This sequence joins TRBV19 and TRBJ2-1, with 12 bases matching TRBD2. The clonotype originates from a male donor with ankylosing spondylitis or in good health (not recorded which). The sequenced sample was blood, either unsorted or a sorted T cell fraction (not recorded which). CDR3 coding DNA: TGTGCCAGTAGTATTCCGGCTAGCGGGGGGGCCGATGAGCAGTTCTTC. Amino acid sequence: CASSIPASGGADEQFF.